This TCR beta chain came from a study of cytomegalovirus exposure and HLA in healthy donors. This clone was seen a few times. Its antigen is unidentified. Overall study results and limits: V- and J-gene trimming of TCR beta was linked (in a later analysis) to a missense DCLRE1C variant.

CDR1 and CDR2 from the germline V gene are SGHDT and YYEEEE. V was pared by 0 bases and J by 9 bases, with 8 bases of the junction left unmatched. CDR3 size: 15 residues. Primers: 60 Vbeta forward and 13 Jbeta reverse. Authors' analysis steps: Unique TCR beta chains totaled approximately 83 million in a later count, with some 10 million of them shared. This table comes from immunoSEQ multiplex PCR, and its TCRdb copy is limited to in-frame clones, with some not included. The DNA was the basis for D and trimming; V, J and clone size are from that table. The data show just over 150,000 clones, over 75% seen once.

This receptor was taken from a woman in her forties or fifties in good health and CMV-seropositive. Sequenced material: PBMCs. The gene calls are TRBV5-6 and TRBJ2-3, with 9 positions matching TRBD2. The CDR3 nucleotides read TGTGCCAGCAGCTTGGCACTAGCGGGTGGGGAAACGCAGTATTTT. Its protein is CASSLALAGGETQYF. The whole variable domain, remainder taken from reference TRBV5-6 and TRBJ2-3, is DAGVTQSPTHLIKTRGQQVTLRCSPKSGHDTVSWYQQALGQGPQFIFQYYEEEERQRGNFPDRFSGHQFPNYSSELNVNALLLGDSALYLCASSLALAGGETQYFGPGTRLTVL.